The 24 T cell receptor beta chains listed next were all sequenced from one sample in a study of blood T cell repertoires in COVID-19. Here immunoSEQ multiplex PCR was the method, and the copy in TCRdb shows in-frame clones only, minus some. The data hold about 140,000 clones, with approximately 88% observed a single time. The specimen was peripheral blood. These receptors were collected from a man aged 70 or older with acute or convalescent COVID-19.

V gene TRBV5-1 combines with J gene TRBJ2-5, with D possibly being TRBD2 (6 bases). The CDR3 length is 14 residues. CDR1 is SGHRS and CDR2 is YFSETQ in the germline V gene. Between the trimmed V and J ends, which lost 2 bases and 5 bases, there was a span of 13 bases. CDR3 bases: TGCGCCAGCAGCTTTGGGGGGACGGGGGAGACCCAGTACTTC. Protein sequence: CASSFGGTGETQYF.

The chain recombines TRBV11-2 with TRBJ2-5; possibly TRBD1 for D (6 bases). Germline CDR1 is SGHAT and CDR2 is FQNNGV. There are 18 residues in the CDR3. Deletions cut 2 bases from V and 5 bases from J, with 24 bases between. The CDR3 nucleotides are TGTGCCAGCAGCTTAAGGAGTTCTTCGGACACAGGGTGGGAGACCCAGTACTTC. It specifies CASSLRSSSDTGWETQYF.

This rearrangement joins TRBV3-1 (or the pseudogene TRBV3-2) to TRBJ1-2, with 11 bases lining up with TRBD1. Germline lookup yields CDR1 LGHDT and CDR2 YNNKEL (reference sequence). Trimming at V came to 6 bases and at J to 7 bases, leaving 4 bases not matched to a gene. The CDR3 length is 13 residues. The CDR3 is CASRGTGGRGYTF. Here the CDR3 DNA reads TGTGCCAGCAGAGGGACAGGGGGACGTGGCTACACCTTC.

This chain uses TRBV7-3 with TRBJ2-1; 9 positions agree with TRBD2. The CDR3 has 16 residues. Germline V lookup: CDR1 SGHTA, CDR2 FQGTGA. With 5 bases clipped from V and 9 bases from J, the junction kept 14 bases outside the gene matches. CDR3 region: CASSPGAAGGRGEQFF. Written as DNA, the CDR3 is TGTGCCAGCAGCCCCGGGGCAGCGGGAGGTCGGGGTGAGCAGTTCTTC.

As for this clone: No DNA is shown, since the ends of the CDR3 on it are uncertain; the CDR3 is the one TCRdb lists. The rearrangement uses TRBV12-2 and TRBJ2-2; whether TRBD2, the table's D call, matches the DNA was not checked. TRBV12-2 is classified as a pseudogene. The CDR3 comprises 15 residues, both ends counted. The CDR3 protein is CASRFAGGATGELFF.

This chain connects TRBV6-5 to TRBJ1-6; D might be TRBD1 (5 bases). The CDR3 consists of 13 residues. CDR1 MNHEY and CDR2 SVGAGI come from the germline V gene. V was trimmed by 9 bases and J by 7 bases, leaving 13 bases between them. CDR3 residues: CASQTGRNSPLHF. The CDR3 coding sequence is TGTGCCAGTCAAACAGGTCGCAATTCACCCCTCCACTTT.

The chain carries TRBV12-5 and TRBJ2-1, with 11 nucleotides matching TRBD2. CDR1 is LGHNT and CDR2 is FRNRAP in the germline V gene. V lost 6 bases to trimming and J lost 4 bases; unmatched junction nucleotides: 2. CDR3 size: 14 residues. The CDR3 region has the DNA TGTGCTAGTGGCCTAGCGGGGGGTTACAATGAGCAGTTCTTC. Translating gives CASGLAGGYNEQFF.

This clone was counted between two and nine times. This chain joins TRBV30 and TRBJ2-2; 7 nucleotides agree with TRBD1. This CDR3 region has 14 residues. V was clipped by 0 bases and J by 5 bases; unmatched bases: 3. Germline V lookup: CDR1 GTSNPN, CDR2 SVGIG (reference sequence). CDR3 sequence (DNA): TGTGCCTGGAGTGTACTCAGGGGGACCGGGGAGCTGTTTTTT. Protein: CAWSVLRGTGELFF.

The chain recombines TRBV5-1 with TRBJ2-7, with TRBD1 matching 8 bases. CDR3 length: 14 residues. The ends lost 5 bases at V and 2 bases at J; junction bases unmatched: 6. CDR1 is SGHRS and CDR2 is YFSETQ in the germline V gene. The CDR3: CASRRTGITYEQYF. CDR3 sequence (DNA): TGCGCCAGCAGAAGGACAGGGATTACCTACGAGCAGTACTTC. Filled out from reference TRBV5-1 and TRBJ2-7, the complete variable domain reads KAGVTQTPRYLIKTRGQQVTLSCSPISGHRSVSWYQQTPGQGLQFLFEYFSETQRNKGNFPGRFSGRQFSNSRSEMNVSTLELGDSALYLCASRRTGITYEQYFGPGTRLTVT.

This clone was picked up one time. The chain recombines TRBV19 with TRBJ1-1; D not certain. Germline assignment: CDR1 LNHDA and CDR2 SQIVND (reference sequence). The CDR3 is made up of 13 amino acids. Trimming shortened V by 6 bases and J by 4 bases, and 12 bases separated the two germline ends. CDR3 loop: CASSSQVGTEAFF. The CDR3 coding sequence is TGTGCCAGTAGCTCTCAGGTCGGCACTGAAGCTTTCTTT.

This sequence joins TRBV3-1 (or the pseudogene TRBV3-2) and TRBJ2-2; no clear D gene. With 0 bases removed from V and 4 bases from J, the gap between germline ends came to 12 bases. The CDR3 totals 16 residues. Per the germline V gene, CDR1 is LGHDT and CDR2 is YNNKEL (reference sequence). Here the CDR3 DNA reads TGTGCCAGCAGCCAAGAGGAGACGCATTCCACCGGGGAGCTGTTTTTT. Translating it yields CASSQEETHSTGELFF.

The chain is built from TRBV5-1 and TRBJ1-4; TRBD1 might be the D (6 bases). Trimming removed 5 bases at V and 4 bases at J, with 12 bases between. Germline-derived CDR1 and CDR2 are SGHRS and YFSETQ. The CDR3 contains 14 residues. The DNA of the CDR3 is TGCGCCAGCAGACCACAGGGAAGTAATGAAAAACTGTTTTTT. Translation gives CASRPQGSNEKLFF. The whole variable domain, filled in from reference TRBV5-1 and TRBJ1-4, reads KAGVTQTPRYLIKTRGQQVTLSCSPISGHRSVSWYQQTPGQGLQFLFEYFSETQRNKGNFPGRFSGRQFSNSRSEMNVSTLELGDSALYLCASRPQGSNEKLFFGSGTQLSVL.

The chain links TRBV30 to TRBJ2-3, with TRBD1 matching over 8 bases. With 0 bases clipped from V and 6 bases from J, the junction kept 2 bases outside the gene matches. CDR1 GTSNPN and CDR2 SVGIG come from the germline V gene (reference sequence). CDR3 length equals 13 residues. CDR3 nucleotides: TGTGCCTGGAGTGTTACAGGGGGGGATACGCAGTATTTT. It encodes CAWSVTGGDTQYF.

The chain has TRBV7-3 and TRBJ2-1; 7 bases match TRBD2. The germline V gene has CDR1 SGHTA and CDR2 FQGTGA. The CDR3 spans 15 residues. V was clipped by 5 bases and J by 4 bases; unmatched bases: 8. This CDR3 is CASSLSASGYNEQFF. CDR3 in DNA: TGTGCCAGCAGCCTCAGTGCTAGCGGTTACAATGAGCAGTTCTTC.

The gene calls are TRBV6-1 and TRBJ2-5, with D possibly being TRBD1 (5 bases). CDR1 is MNHNS and CDR2 is SASEGT in the germline V gene. The CDR3 covers 15 residues. V was trimmed by 1 base and J by 4 bases, leaving 13 bases between them. The CDR3 bases are TGTGCCAGCAGTGAAGAGGAAGGGGCAGCAGAGACCCAGTACTTC. It codes for CASSEEEGAAETQYF.

The rearrangement uses TRBV4-1 and TRBJ2-7, with D hard to call. The V end was cut by 0 bases, the J end by 3 bases, with 9 bases between. The V gene's germline CDR1 is MGHRA and CDR2 YSYEKL. This CDR3 has 14 residues. The DNA of the CDR3 is TGCGCCAGCAGCCAAGATCGACACTTCTACGAGCAGTACTTC. This codes for CASSQDRHFYEQYF.

The gene calls are TRBV7-3 and TRBJ2-4; D is possibly TRBD2 (6 bases). Trimming pared 2 bases from V and 6 bases from J, leaving 14 bases between. Germline CDR1 and CDR2: SGHTA and FQGTGA. There are 15 residues in the CDR3. The CDR3 bases are TGTGCCAGCAGCTTACAACTAGCTGAGGGAAACATTCAGTACTTC. Protein: CASSLQLAEGNIQYF.

The chain is built from TRBV11-2 and TRBJ2-5; no definite D call. V was clipped by 5 bases and J by 5 bases, with 15 bases between them. This CDR3 is 14 amino acids long. Germline CDR1 SGHAT, CDR2 FQNNGV. The CDR3 DNA sequence: TGTGCCAGCAGCCCTGGGCGCCGCCGCGAGACCCAGTACTTC. Translation: CASSPGRRRETQYF.

This sequence joins TRBV14 and TRBJ1-2, with D possibly TRBD1 on 5 matching bases. V was clipped by 1 base and J by 5 bases, with 11 bases between them. The length of the CDR3 is 14 residues. Germline values: CDR1 SGHDN, CDR2 FVKESK. As DNA, the CDR3 is TGTGCCAGCAGCCAAGTGCAAGGGGCATATGGCTACACCTTC. Amino acids: CASSQVQGAYGYTF.

The chain recombines TRBV5-4 with TRBJ2-7; a weak D match, TRBD1 (5 bases). V gave up 0 bases and J gave up 3 bases, with 7 bases separating them. The CDR3 is 13 amino acids. Per germline, CDR1 SGHNT and CDR2 YYREEE (reference sequence). CDR3 sequence: CASSLDQGYEQYF. In nucleotides, the CDR3 is TGTGCCAGCAGCTTGGACCAGGGCTACGAGCAGTACTTC.

This clone was found once. As DNA, the CDR3 is TGTGCCAGCACCCTCAGGGGAGATAACTATGGCTACACCTTC. As protein: CASTLRGDNYGYTF. V usage is TRBV9 and J usage is TRBJ1-2; tentative D call: TRBD1 (6 bases). Deletions cut 6 bases from V and 1 base from J, with 13 bases between. Germline V CDR1 and CDR2: SGDLS, YYNGEE. CDR3 size: 14 residues.

The rearrangement links TRBV15 to TRBJ1-5; TRBD1 agrees at 9 bases. Losses at the gene ends were 1 base for V and 6 bases for J; bases not matched to a gene: 4. Germline CDR1 reads LNHNV; CDR2 reads YYDKDF (reference sequence). The CDR3 sequence is 15 residues long. This CDR3 reads CATSRGGTGIQPQHF. CDR3 nucleotide sequence: TGTGCCACCAGCAGAGGGGGGACAGGGATTCAGCCCCAGCATTTT.

V and J are TRBV5-1 and TRBJ2-1, with a tentative D call TRBD2 (5 bases). This CDR3 contains 14 residues. Germline V gene sequence: CDR1 SGHRS, CDR2 YFSETQ. V lost 0 bases and J lost 5, with 9 bases in between. CDR3 residues: CASSLGGPNNEQFF. In DNA form, the CDR3 reads TGCGCCAGCAGCTTGGGAGGGCCTAACAATGAGCAGTTCTTC.

The chain is built from TRBV3-1 (or the pseudogene TRBV3-2) and TRBJ1-1; tentative D call: TRBD1 (5 bases). Trimming pared 5 bases from V and 1 base from J, leaving 11 bases between. This CDR3 has 14 amino acids. Germline assignment: CDR1 LGHDT and CDR2 YNNKEL (reference sequence). The CDR3 coding sequence is TGTGCCAGCAGCATGGCAGGGTGGAACACTGAAGCTTTCTTT. This codes for CASSMAGWNTEAFF.